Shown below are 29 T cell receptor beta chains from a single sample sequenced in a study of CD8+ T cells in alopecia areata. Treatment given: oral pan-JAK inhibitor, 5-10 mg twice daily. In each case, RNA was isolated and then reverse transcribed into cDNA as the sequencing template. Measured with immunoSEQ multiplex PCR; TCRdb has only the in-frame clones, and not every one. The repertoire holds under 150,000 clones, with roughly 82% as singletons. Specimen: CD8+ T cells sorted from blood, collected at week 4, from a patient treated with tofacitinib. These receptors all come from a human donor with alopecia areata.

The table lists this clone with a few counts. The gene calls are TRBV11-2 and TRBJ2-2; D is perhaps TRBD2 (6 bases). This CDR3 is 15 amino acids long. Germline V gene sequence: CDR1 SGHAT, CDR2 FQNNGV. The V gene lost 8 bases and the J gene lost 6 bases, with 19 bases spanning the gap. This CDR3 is CASLRKASAPGELFF. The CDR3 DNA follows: TGTGCCAGCCTAAGAAAGGCTAGCGCGCCCGGGGAGCTGTTTTTT.

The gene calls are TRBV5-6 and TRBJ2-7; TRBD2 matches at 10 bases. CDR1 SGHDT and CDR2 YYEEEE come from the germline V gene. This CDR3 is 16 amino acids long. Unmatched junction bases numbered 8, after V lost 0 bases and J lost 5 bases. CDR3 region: CASSLGKRGGQDEQYF. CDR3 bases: TGTGCCAGCAGCTTGGGAAAGCGGGGGGGCCAGGACGAGCAGTACTTC.

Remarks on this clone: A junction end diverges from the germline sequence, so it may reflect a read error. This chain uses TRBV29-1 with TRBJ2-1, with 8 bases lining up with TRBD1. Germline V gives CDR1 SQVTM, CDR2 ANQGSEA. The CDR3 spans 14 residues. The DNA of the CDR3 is TGCAGCGTGGAAGGACAGGGCTCCTACAATGAGCAGTTCTTC. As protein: CSVEGQGSYNEQFF.

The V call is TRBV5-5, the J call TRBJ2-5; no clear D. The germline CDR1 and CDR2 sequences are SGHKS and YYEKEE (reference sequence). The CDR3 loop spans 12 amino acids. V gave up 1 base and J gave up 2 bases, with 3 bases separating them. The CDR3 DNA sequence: TGTGCCAGCAGCTTGAATCAAGAGACCCAGTACTTC. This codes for CASSLNQETQYF.

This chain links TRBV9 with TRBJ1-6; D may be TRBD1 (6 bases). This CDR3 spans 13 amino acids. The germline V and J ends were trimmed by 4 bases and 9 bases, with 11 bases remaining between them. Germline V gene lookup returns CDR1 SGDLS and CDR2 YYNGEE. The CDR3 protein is CASSPRGGSPLHF. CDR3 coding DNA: TGTGCCAGCAGCCCAAGGGGGGGTTCACCCCTCCACTTT.

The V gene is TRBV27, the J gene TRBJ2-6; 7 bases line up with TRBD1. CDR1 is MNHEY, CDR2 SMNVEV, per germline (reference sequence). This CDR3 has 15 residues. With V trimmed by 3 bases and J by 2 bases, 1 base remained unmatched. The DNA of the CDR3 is TGTGCCAGCAGTTTCCAGGGGGCTGGGGCCAACGTCCTGACTTTC. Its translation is CASSFQGAGANVLTF.

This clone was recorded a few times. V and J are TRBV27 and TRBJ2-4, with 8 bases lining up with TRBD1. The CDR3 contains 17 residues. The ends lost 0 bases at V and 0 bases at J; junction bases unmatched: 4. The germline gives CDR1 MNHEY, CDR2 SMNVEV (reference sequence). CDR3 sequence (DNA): TGTGCCAGCAGTTTATCGGGGACAGGACTAGCCAAAAACATTCAGTACTTC. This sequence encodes CASSLSGTGLAKNIQYF.

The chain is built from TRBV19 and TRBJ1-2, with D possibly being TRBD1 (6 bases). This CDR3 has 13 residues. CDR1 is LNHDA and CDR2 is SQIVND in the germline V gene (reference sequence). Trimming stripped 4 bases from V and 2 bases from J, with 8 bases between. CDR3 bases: TGTGCCAGTAGTAGGACAGAGAACTATGGCTACACCTTC. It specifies CASSRTENYGYTF.

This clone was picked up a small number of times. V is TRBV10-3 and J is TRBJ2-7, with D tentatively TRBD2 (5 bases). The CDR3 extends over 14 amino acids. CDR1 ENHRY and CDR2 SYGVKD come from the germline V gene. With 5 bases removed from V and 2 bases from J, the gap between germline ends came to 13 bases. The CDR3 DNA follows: TGTGCCATCAGTTCTACCGGGGAAACCTACGAGCAGTACTTC. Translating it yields CAISSTGETYEQYF.

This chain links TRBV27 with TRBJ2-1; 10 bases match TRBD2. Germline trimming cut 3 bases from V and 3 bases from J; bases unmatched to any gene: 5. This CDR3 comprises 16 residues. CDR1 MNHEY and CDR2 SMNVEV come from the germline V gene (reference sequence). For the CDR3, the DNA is TGTGCCAGCAGTTTGGAGCGGGGGGGCCTCTACAATGAGCAGTTCTTC. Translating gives CASSLERGGLYNEQFF.

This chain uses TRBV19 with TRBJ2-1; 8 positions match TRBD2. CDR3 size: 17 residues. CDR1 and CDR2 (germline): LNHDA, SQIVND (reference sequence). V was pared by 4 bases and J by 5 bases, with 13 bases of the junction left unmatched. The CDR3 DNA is TGTGCCAGTAGTAAATCACTAGCGGACACTATCAACAATGAGCAGTTCTTC. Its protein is CASSKSLADTINNEQFF.

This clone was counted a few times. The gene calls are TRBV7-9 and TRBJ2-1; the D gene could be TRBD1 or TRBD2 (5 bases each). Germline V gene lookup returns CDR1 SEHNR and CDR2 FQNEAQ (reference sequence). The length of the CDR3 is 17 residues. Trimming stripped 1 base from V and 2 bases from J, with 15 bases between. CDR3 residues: CASSLEFGAGPYNEQFF. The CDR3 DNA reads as TGTGCCAGCAGCTTAGAGTTTGGGGCGGGCCCCTACAATGAGCAGTTCTTC.

CDR3 nucleotide sequence: TGCGCCAGCAGCTTTAGTTCCCAGGCCCTCTACAATGAGCAGTTCTTC. Translating it yields CASSFSSQALYNEQFF. The V call is TRBV5-1, the J call TRBJ2-1; no firm D call. Germline assignment: CDR1 SGHRS and CDR2 YFSETQ. CDR3 size: 16 residues. V was pared by 2 bases and J by 3 bases, with 15 bases between.

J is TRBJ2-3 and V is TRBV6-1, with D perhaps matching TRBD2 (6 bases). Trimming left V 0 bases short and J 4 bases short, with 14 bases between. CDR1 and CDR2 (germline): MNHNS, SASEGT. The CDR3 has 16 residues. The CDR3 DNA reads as TGTGCCAGCAGTGAAGCTCCCCTGACTAGTCCAGATACGCAGTATTTT. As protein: CASSEAPLTSPDTQYF.

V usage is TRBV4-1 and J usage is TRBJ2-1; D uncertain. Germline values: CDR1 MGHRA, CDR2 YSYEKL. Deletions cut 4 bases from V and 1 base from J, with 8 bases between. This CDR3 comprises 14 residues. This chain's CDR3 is CASSPGPSYNEQFF. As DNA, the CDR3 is TGCGCCAGCAGCCCCGGGCCTTCCTACAATGAGCAGTTCTTC.

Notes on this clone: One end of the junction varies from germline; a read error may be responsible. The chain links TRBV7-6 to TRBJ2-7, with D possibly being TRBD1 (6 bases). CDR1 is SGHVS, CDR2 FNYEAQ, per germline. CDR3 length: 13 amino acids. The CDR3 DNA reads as TGTGCCAGCAGCTTAGTAGAAGACGACAGGTTGATCTTC. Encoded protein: CASSLVEDDRLIF.

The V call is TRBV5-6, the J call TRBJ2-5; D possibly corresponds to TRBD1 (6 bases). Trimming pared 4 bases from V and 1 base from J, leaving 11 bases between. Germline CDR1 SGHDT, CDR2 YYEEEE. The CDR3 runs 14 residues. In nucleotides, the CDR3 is TGTGCCAGCAGCAAAACAGGGCTCCAAGAGACCCAGTACTTC. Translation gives CASSKTGLQETQYF.

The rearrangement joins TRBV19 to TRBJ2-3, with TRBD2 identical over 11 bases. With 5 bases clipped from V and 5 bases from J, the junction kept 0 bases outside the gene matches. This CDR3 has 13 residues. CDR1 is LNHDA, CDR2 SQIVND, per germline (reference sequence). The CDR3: CASSGTSGDTQYF. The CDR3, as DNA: TGTGCCAGTAGTGGGACTAGCGGAGATACGCAGTATTTT.

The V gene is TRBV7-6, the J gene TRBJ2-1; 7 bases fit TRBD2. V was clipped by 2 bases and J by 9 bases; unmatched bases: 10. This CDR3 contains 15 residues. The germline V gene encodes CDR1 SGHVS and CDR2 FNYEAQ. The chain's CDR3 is CASSLTSGDSGEQFF. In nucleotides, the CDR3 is TGTGCCAGCAGCTTAACCAGCGGGGATTCTGGTGAGCAGTTCTTC.

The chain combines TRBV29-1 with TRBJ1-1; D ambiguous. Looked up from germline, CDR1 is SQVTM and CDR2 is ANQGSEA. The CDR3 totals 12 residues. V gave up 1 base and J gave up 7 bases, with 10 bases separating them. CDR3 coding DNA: TGCAGCGTTGAAGGCCGACGCGGTGAAGCTTTCTTT. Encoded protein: CSVEGRRGEAFF.

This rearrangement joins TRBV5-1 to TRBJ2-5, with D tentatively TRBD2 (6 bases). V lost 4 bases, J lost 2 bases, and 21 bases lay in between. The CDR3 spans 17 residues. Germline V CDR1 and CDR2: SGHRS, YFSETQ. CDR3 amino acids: CASSPLGGRGPQETQYF. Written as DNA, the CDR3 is TGCGCCAGCAGCCCGCTGGGGGGTCGGGGCCCACAAGAGACCCAGTACTTC. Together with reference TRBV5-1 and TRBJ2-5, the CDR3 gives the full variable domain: KAGVTQTPRYLIKTRGQQVTLSCSPISGHRSVSWYQQTPGQGLQFLFEYFSETQRNKGNFPGRFSGRQFSNSRSEMNVSTLELGDSALYLCASSPLGGRGPQETQYFGPGTRLLVL.

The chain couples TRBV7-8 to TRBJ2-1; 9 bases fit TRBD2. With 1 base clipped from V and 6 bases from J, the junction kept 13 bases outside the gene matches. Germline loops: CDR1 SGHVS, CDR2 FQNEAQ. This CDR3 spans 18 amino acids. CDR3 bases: TGTGCCAGCAGCTTAGTCCCAGCGGGGGGATACATTGTCAATGAGCAGTTCTTC. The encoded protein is CASSLVPAGGYIVNEQFF.

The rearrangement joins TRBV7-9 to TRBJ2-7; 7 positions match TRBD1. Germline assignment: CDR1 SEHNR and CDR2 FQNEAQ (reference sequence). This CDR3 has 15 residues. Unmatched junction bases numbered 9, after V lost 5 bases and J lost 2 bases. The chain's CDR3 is CASSPEDRRPYEQYF. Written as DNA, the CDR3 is TGTGCCAGCAGCCCGGAGGACAGGCGACCCTACGAGCAGTACTTC.

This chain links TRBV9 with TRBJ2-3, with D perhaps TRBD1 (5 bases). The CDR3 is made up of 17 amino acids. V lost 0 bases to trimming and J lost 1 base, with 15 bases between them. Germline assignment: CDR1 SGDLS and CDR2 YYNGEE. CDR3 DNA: TGTGCCAGCAGCGTAGCGGTCAGGGTTGGTGGCACAGATACGCAGTATTTT. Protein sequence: CASSVAVRVGGTDTQYF.

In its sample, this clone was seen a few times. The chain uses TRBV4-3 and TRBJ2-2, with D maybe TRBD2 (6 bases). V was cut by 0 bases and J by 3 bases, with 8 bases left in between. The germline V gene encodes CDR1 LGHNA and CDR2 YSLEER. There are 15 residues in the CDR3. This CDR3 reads CASSQDWGDTGELFF. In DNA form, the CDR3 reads TGCGCCAGCAGCCAAGATTGGGGGGACACCGGGGAGCTGTTTTTT.

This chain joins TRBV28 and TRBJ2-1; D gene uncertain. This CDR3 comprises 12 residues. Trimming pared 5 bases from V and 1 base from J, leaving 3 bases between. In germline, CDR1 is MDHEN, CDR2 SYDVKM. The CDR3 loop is CASSPSYNEQFF. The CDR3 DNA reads TGTGCCAGCAGTCCGTCCTACAATGAGCAGTTCTTC.

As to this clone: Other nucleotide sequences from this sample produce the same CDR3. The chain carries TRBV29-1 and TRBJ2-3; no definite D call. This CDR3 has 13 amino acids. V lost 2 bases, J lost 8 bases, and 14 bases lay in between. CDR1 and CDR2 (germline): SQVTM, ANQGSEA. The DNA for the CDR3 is TGCAGCGTTGAATTGGGTCTGGGTGGTACGCAGTATTTT. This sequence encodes CSVELGLGGTQYF.

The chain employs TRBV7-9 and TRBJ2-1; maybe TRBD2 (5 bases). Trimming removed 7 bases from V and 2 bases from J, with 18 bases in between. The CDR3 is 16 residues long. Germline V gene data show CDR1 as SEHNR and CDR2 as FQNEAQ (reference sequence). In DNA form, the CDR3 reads TGTGCCAGCATCCCGTTGGACTCCGACCCCTACAATGAGCAGTTCTTC. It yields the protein CASIPLDSDPYNEQFF.

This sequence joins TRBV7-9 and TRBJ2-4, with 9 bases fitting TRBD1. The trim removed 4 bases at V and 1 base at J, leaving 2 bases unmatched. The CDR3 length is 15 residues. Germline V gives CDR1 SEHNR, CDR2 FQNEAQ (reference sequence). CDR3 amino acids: CASSSGQGAKNIQYF. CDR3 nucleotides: TGTGCCAGCAGCTCAGGACAGGGGGCCAAAAACATTCAGTACTTC.